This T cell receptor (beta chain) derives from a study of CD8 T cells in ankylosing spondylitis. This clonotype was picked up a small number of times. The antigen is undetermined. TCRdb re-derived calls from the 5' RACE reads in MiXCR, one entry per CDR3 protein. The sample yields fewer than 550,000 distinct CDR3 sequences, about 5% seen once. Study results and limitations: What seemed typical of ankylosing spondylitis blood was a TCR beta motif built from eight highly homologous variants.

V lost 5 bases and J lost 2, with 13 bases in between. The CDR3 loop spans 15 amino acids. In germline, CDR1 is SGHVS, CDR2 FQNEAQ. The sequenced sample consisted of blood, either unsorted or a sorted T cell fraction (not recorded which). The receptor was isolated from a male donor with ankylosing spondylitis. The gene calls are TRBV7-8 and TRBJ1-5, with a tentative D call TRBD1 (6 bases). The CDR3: CASSRGGRGNQPQHF. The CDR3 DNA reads TGTGCCAGCAGCCGAGGGGGGCGAGGCAATCAGCCCCAGCATTTT.